The 26 T cell receptor beta chains in this list originate from one sample, sequenced in a study of T-cell memory formation after mild COVID-19. TCRdb itself ran the 5' RACE reads through MiXCR, one entry per CDR3 protein. The sample lists around 320,000 distinct CDR3 sequences; approximately 27% were seen once. The specimen sequenced was PBMCs or a T cell subset sorted from them (not recorded which). These receptors were collected from an adult woman who had mild COVID-19 (a few samples of this study predate the infection). Cell type and time point are not known.

The chain couples TRBV4-1 to TRBJ2-1; TRBD2 is a possible D gene (6 bases). The germline gives CDR1 MGHRA, CDR2 YSYEKL. The CDR3 sequence is 16 residues long. Trimming stripped 3 bases from V and 0 bases from J, with 12 bases between. CDR3 sequence: CASSQQDGSSYNEQFF. In nucleotides, the CDR3 is TGCGCCAGCAGCCAGCAGGACGGGAGCTCCTACAATGAGCAGTTCTTC.

V and J are TRBV3-1 and TRBJ2-7; a weak D match, TRBD2 (6 bases). Germline loops: CDR1 LGHDT, CDR2 YNNKEL (reference sequence). V was pared by 1 base and J by 7 bases, with 14 bases between. The CDR3 has 14 residues. CDR3 in amino acids: CASSQGLREGEQYF. The CDR3 DNA reads TGTGCCAGCAGCCAAGGTTTGCGGGAAGGGGAGCAGTACTTC.

V is TRBV6-1 and J is TRBJ2-6; D ambiguous. The germline CDR1 and CDR2 sequences are MNHNS and SASEGT. Trimming removed 7 bases from V and 0 bases from J, with 10 bases in between. CDR3 length: 15 residues. In nucleotides, the CDR3 is TGTGCCAGCAACTCCGCGGCCTCTGGGGCCAACGTCCTGACTTTC. This codes for CASNSAASGANVLTF.

The V call is TRBV14, the J call TRBJ2-7; D gene unclear. V lost 5 bases, J lost 2 bases, and 10 bases lay in between. Germline-derived CDR1 and CDR2 are SGHDN and FVKESK. This CDR3 has 13 amino acids. The CDR3 DNA reads TGTGCCAGCAGCAGAGTCAACACCTACGAGCAGTACTTC. Protein product: CASSRVNTYEQYF.

This clonotype was observed once. The chain has TRBV4-3 and TRBJ1-2; 7 bases line up with TRBD1. This CDR3 region has 13 residues. V shed 4 bases and J 8 bases; nucleotides not matched to a gene: 7. Germline-derived CDR1 and CDR2 are LGHNA and YSLEER. The CDR3 nucleotides are TGCGCCAGCAGCCGTGAGGGGGCGCAAGGCTACACCTTC. It is translated as CASSREGAQGYTF.

In its sample, this clonotype was seen a few times. V is TRBV7-8 and J is TRBJ2-1; 8 nucleotides match TRBD2. The CDR3 length is 12 residues. In germline, CDR1 is SGHVS, CDR2 FQNEAQ. V was pared by 5 bases and J by 10 bases, with 4 bases of the junction left unmatched. This CDR3 is CASSTSGGEQFF. CDR3 DNA sequence: TGTGCCAGCAGCACTAGCGGAGGAGAGCAGTTCTTC.

This clonotype was found a few times. Here the CDR3 reads CASRRQGFSEAFF. For the CDR3, the DNA is TGTGCCAGCAGAAGACAGGGGTTTTCTGAAGCTTTCTTT. The V gene is TRBV12-3 or TRBV12-4, the J gene TRBJ1-1, with 8 bases matching TRBD1. Trimming cost V 6 bases and J 6 bases; bases outside gene matches: 6. The CDR3 sequence is 13 residues long.

This clonotype was counted between two and nine times. The chain links TRBV5-4 to TRBJ2-6; no firm D call. Germline V gene sequence: CDR1 SGHNT, CDR2 YYREEE (reference sequence). The CDR3 has 16 amino acids. Trimming cost V 5 bases and J 0 bases, with 12 bases left between them. The CDR3 loop is CASSEQIGSGANVLTF. For the CDR3, the DNA is TGTGCCAGCAGTGAACAGATCGGCTCTGGGGCCAACGTCCTGACTTTC.

V and J are TRBV9 and TRBJ1-1; tentatively, D is TRBD1 (5 bases). Germline-derived CDR1 and CDR2 are SGDLS and YYNGEE. V was trimmed by 0 bases and J by 2 bases, leaving 8 bases between them. This CDR3 comprises 14 residues. For the CDR3, the DNA is TGTGCCAGCAGCGTAGAACAGGCCAACACTGAAGCTTTCTTT. Translation: CASSVEQANTEAFF.

This clonotype showed up many times. The chain recombines TRBV11-2 with TRBJ2-5; D tentatively fits TRBD1 or TRBD2 (5 bases each). V lost 5 bases and J lost 1, with 11 bases in between. Looked up from germline, CDR1 is SGHAT and CDR2 is FQNNGV. This CDR3 is 14 amino acids long. CDR3 DNA: TGTGCCAGCAGCCCACCCGGGACCCAAGAGACCCAGTACTTC. As protein: CASSPPGTQETQYF.

This clonotype was found many times. Written as DNA, the CDR3 is TGCGCCAGCAGCTCCGGGACTAGCGGGAACCCCCGACTTGGTAGTGAGCAGTTCTTC. It yields the protein CASSSGTSGNPRLGSEQFF. V and J are TRBV5-1 and TRBJ2-1; 13 bases match TRBD2. Per the germline V gene, CDR1 is SGHRS and CDR2 is YFSETQ. The CDR3 runs to 19 residues. V lost 3 bases and J lost 9; bases outside the gene matches: 18.

This chain links TRBV18 with TRBJ2-1; TRBD2 matches at 13 bases. CDR1 and CDR2 (germline): KGHSH, LQKENI. The CDR3 totals 16 residues. V was pared by 2 bases and J by 5 bases, with 3 bases of the junction left unmatched. The CDR3 region is CASSPGLAGANNEQFF. The CDR3 DNA is TGTGCCAGCTCACCAGGACTAGCGGGAGCCAACAATGAGCAGTTCTTC.

In its sample, this clonotype was seen a few times. This chain joins TRBV29-1 and TRBJ2-3, with a possible D match to TRBD1 (7 bases). Germline V lookup: CDR1 SQVTM, CDR2 ANQGSEA. V was shortened by 4 bases and J by 8 bases, with 16 bases between the two germline ends. The CDR3 runs 13 residues. CDR3 sequence: CSVATGLEGTQYF. In DNA, the CDR3 is TGCAGCGTTGCGACAGGGTTGGAGGGTACGCAGTATTTT.

This clonotype showed up many times. The gene calls are TRBV29-1 and TRBJ2-1; 7 bases fit TRBD1. The CDR3 length is 14 residues. The trim removed 7 bases at V and 6 bases at J, leaving 12 bases unmatched. Germline V gene sequence: CDR1 SQVTM, CDR2 ANQGSEA. Here the CDR3 reads CSATQGSLSNEQFF. CDR3 bases: TGCAGCGCGACACAGGGGTCCCTTAGCAATGAGCAGTTCTTC.

This chain uses TRBV5-1 with TRBJ2-7; a weak D match, TRBD1 (9 bases). The ends were cut back, 7 bases at V and 2 bases at J, with 19 bases in the middle. The CDR3 length is 15 residues. Germline V gives CDR1 SGHRS, CDR2 YFSETQ. The CDR3 is CASRREGTGPYEQYF. The CDR3 DNA reads as TGCGCCAGCCGCCGGGAGGGGACAGGGCCCTACGAGCAGTACTTC.

This clonotype was detected only a few times. This rearrangement joins TRBV6-6 to TRBJ1-2; no clear D. Between the trimmed V and J ends, which lost 0 bases and 4 bases, there was a span of 18 bases. CDR1 and CDR2 (germline): MNHNY, SVGAGI (reference sequence). The CDR3 extends over 17 amino acids. This CDR3 is CASSYSIIGIGGYGYTF. The CDR3 DNA is TGTGCCAGCAGTTACTCGATTATTGGTATCGGCGGCTATGGCTACACCTTC.

This clonotype was seen only a few times. The V gene is TRBV5-1, the J gene TRBJ2-4; 7 bases agree with TRBD1. J gave up 0 bases and V 0 bases, and 9 bases lay outside the gene matches. Germline V lookup: CDR1 SGHRS, CDR2 YFSETQ. There are 18 residues in the CDR3. CDR3 DNA: TGCGCCAGCAGCTTGGGGGACAGCCAGCCCGTAGCCAAAAACATTCAGTACTTC. It specifies CASSLGDSQPVAKNIQYF. Together with reference TRBV5-1 and TRBJ2-4, the CDR3 gives the full variable domain: KAGVTQTPRYLIKTRGQQVTLSCSPISGHRSVSWYQQTPGQGLQFLFEYFSETQRNKGNFPGRFSGRQFSNSRSEMNVSTLELGDSALYLCASSLGDSQPVAKNIQYFGAGTRLSVL.

The chain combines TRBV12-3 or TRBV12-4 with TRBJ1-2; TRBD1 matches 8 bases. J gave up 4 bases and V 5 bases, and 9 bases lay outside the gene matches. CDR3 length: 15 amino acids. The CDR3 protein is CASSEAGTGAYGYTF. CDR3 bases: TGTGCCAGCAGTGAAGCCGGGACAGGAGCCTATGGCTACACCTTC.

This clonotype was counted a single time. The CDR3 region has the DNA TGTGCCAGCAGTGATTCGAGCTCCTACGAGCAGTACTTC. It encodes CASSDSSSYEQYF. J is TRBJ2-7 and V is TRBV2; no reliable D call. Germline V lookup: CDR1 SNHLY, CDR2 FYNNEI. V shed 3 bases and J shed 0 bases, with 6 bases lying between them. The CDR3 has 13 amino acids.

This clonotype was seen a few times. V and J are TRBV6-7 and TRBJ2-3; 8 nucleotides line up with TRBD1. TRBV6-7 is an ORF for which the function is uncertain. Germline trimming cut 2 bases from V and 10 bases from J; bases unmatched to any gene: 23. The CDR3 consists of 19 residues. The CDR3 bases are TGTGCCAGCAGTTACCCGAAGGGCCGGGACAGGATCATCTTGAGGCCGCAGTATTTT. Its translation is CASSYPKGRDRIILRPQYF.

This chain connects TRBV7-9 to TRBJ2-5; no reliable D call. This CDR3 comprises 14 residues. Trimming removed 5 bases from V and 5 bases from J, with 15 bases in between. Germline V lookup: CDR1 SEHNR, CDR2 FQNEAQ (reference sequence). CDR3 in amino acids: CASSPDGRWETQYF. For the CDR3, the DNA is TGTGCCAGCAGCCCCGACGGGCGGTGGGAGACCCAGTACTTC.

This clonotype came up a few times. This chain connects TRBV5-1 to TRBJ2-7; the D gene is possibly TRBD1 (5 bases). The CDR3 has 15 residues. Trimming pared 4 bases from V and 3 bases from J, leaving 17 bases between. From germline, CDR1 is SGHRS and CDR2 YFSETQ. The chain's CDR3 is CASSLESGFVYEQYF. The CDR3 bases are TGCGCCAGCAGCCTCGAGTCAGGGTTCGTCTACGAGCAGTACTTC.

The chain uses TRBV3-1 and TRBJ2-2, with 11 bases identical to TRBD2. V gave up 4 bases and J gave up 4 bases; unmatched junction bases: 11. From germline, CDR1 is LGHDT and CDR2 YNNKEL (reference sequence). The CDR3 loop spans 18 amino acids. This chain's CDR3 is CASSPLLALAGVTGELFF. As DNA, the CDR3 is TGTGCCAGCAGCCCCCTTCTAGCACTAGCGGGAGTCACCGGGGAGCTGTTTTTT.

The chain employs TRBV29-1 and TRBJ2-7, with TRBD1 matching 8 bases. V shed 5 bases and J 0 bases; nucleotides not matched to a gene: 3. Germline CDR1 SQVTM, CDR2 ANQGSEA. CDR3 length: 13 amino acids. The CDR3 reads CSVRTGGSYEQYF. CDR3 coding DNA: TGCAGCGTTCGAACAGGGGGCTCCTACGAGCAGTACTTC.

The CDR3 loop reads CASSRLIDPRNTEAFF. CDR3 coding DNA: TGTGCCAGCAGCCGTTTGATAGATCCGCGGAACACTGAAGCTTTCTTT. This chain joins TRBV7-9 and TRBJ1-1; no firm D call. Trimming took off 5 bases at V and 1 base at J, with 17 bases between the two ends. CDR1 and CDR2 from the germline V gene are SEHNR and FQNEAQ (reference sequence). The CDR3 consists of 16 residues.

This clonotype was counted between two and nine times. This chain uses TRBV24-1 with TRBJ2-7; D may match TRBD1 or TRBD2 (5 bases each). Germline CDR1 reads KGHDR; CDR2 reads SFDVKD. This CDR3 comprises 13 residues. Trimming left V 0 bases short and J 6 bases short, with 8 bases between. In DNA form, the CDR3 reads TGTGCCACCAGTGATTTGGACAGCGGCGAGCAGTACTTC. This translates into CATSDLDSGEQYF.